This T cell receptor (beta chain) was sequenced in a study of cytomegalovirus exposure and HLA in healthy donors. Study-level background: Genotyping showed around 80% of roughly 400 donors falling in the Caucasian-associated ancestry cluster.

Concerning this clone: The antigen remains undetermined.

Study-wide results and limits: No immune exposure information besides CMV serostatus was available. Usually a TCR sequence was rare, but some public TCRs were found in many donors.

Primers: 60 Vbeta forward and 13 Jbeta reverse. In the original processing: A later analysis tallied approximately 80 million unique TCR beta chains, 9.5 million to 14 million of them shared. Assay used: immunoSEQ multiplex PCR; TCRdb lists only in-frame clones, some missing. V, J and clone size derive from that table, while D and trimming were established from the DNA sequence. The sample lists 140,000 to 150,000 clones; 70% were seen once. The sample was PBMCs. The TCR was taken from a woman in her fifties or sixties in good health and CMV-seropositive.

CDR3 DNA sequence: TGTGCCAGCAGTATACTCACAGGGGGCAGAGAGACCCAGTACTTC. Its translation is CASSILTGGRETQYF. The chain joins TRBV28 to TRBJ2-5; TRBD1 matches 9 bases. The germline V gene encodes CDR1 MDHEN and CDR2 SYDVKM. The CDR3 has 15 residues. Unmatched junction bases numbered 8, after V lost 5 bases and J lost 4 bases.